Each of the 16 T cell receptor beta chains below was sequenced from the same sample in a study of blood T cell repertoires in COVID-19. Profiling relied on immunoSEQ multiplex PCR, and the TCRdb table lists in-frame clones only, not all of them. The data contain about 260,000 clones, 88% of them singletons. Specimen: peripheral blood. The receptors here all came from a human donor in a cohort sampled during active COVID-19.

The chain joins TRBV27 to TRBJ2-1, with D hard to call. The CDR3 contains 13 residues. CDR1 and CDR2 (germline): MNHEY, SMNVEV (reference sequence). The V gene lost 7 bases and the J gene lost 9 bases, with 16 bases spanning the gap. CDR3 DNA: TGTGCCAGCACGCACTCCTACTCGAGTGAGCAGTTCTTC. It encodes CASTHSYSSEQFF.

The genes are TRBV5-4 and TRBJ1-2, with TRBD1 matching 7 bases. Per germline, CDR1 SGHNT and CDR2 YYREEE (reference sequence). J was trimmed by 2 bases and V by 9 bases; bases with no gene match: 13. This CDR3 contains 15 residues. For the CDR3, the DNA is TGTGCCATACAACAACAGGGGAGGAAAAACTATGGCTACACCTTC. Protein sequence: CAIQQQGRKNYGYTF.

The chain joins TRBV30 to TRBJ1-4; weak D call: TRBD1 (6 bases). Per the germline V gene, CDR1 is GTSNPN and CDR2 is SVGIG (reference sequence). The CDR3 is 17 amino acids. V was shortened by 0 bases and J by 4 bases, with 18 bases between the two germline ends. The CDR3 here is CAWSVRTVGRYNEKLFF. The DNA for the CDR3 is TGTGCCTGGAGTGTAAGGACAGTGGGGAGATATAATGAAAAACTGTTTTTT.

The chain is built from TRBV24-1 and TRBJ2-1; possibly TRBD2 for D (5 bases). This CDR3 has 16 residues. With 4 bases removed from V and 6 bases from J, the gap between germline ends came to 18 bases. Germline-derived CDR1 and CDR2 are KGHDR and SFDVKD. The CDR3 nucleotides are TGTGCCACCAGTGACCCCGGGAAAAACATACCCAATGAGCAGTTCTTC. Its protein is CATSDPGKNIPNEQFF.

This sequence joins TRBV7-2 and TRBJ2-7, with D tentatively TRBD1 (5 bases). The CDR3 runs to 13 residues. Per the germline V gene, CDR1 is SGHTA and CDR2 is FQGNSA. Trimming took 5 bases from V and 4 from J, leaving 12 bases between them. The CDR3 protein is CASSLDRTYEQYF. The CDR3 DNA is TGTGCCAGCAGCCTCGACAGAACTTACGAGCAGTACTTC.

The CDR3 sequence is CASSQDRGRTEAFF. CDR3 nucleotide sequence: TGCGCCAGCAGCCAAGATCGGGGGAGGACTGAAGCTTTCTTT. The chain combines TRBV4-1 with TRBJ1-1, with D maybe TRBD1 (5 bases). V lost 0 bases, J lost 5 bases, and 10 bases lay in between. CDR3 size: 14 residues. The germline V gene encodes CDR1 MGHRA and CDR2 YSYEKL.

The chain recombines TRBV6-4 with TRBJ2-2; TRBD2 agrees at 7 bases. V shed 6 bases and J 3 bases; nucleotides not matched to a gene: 16. Germline values: CDR1 MRHNA, CDR2 SNTAGT. This CDR3 is built from 18 residues. DNA of the CDR3: TGTGCCAGCAGCCGGGAGCTAGCGGTCCTTCTGGACACCGGGGAGCTGTTTTTT. Translated, it gives CASSRELAVLLDTGELFF.

The gene calls are TRBV27 and TRBJ2-3, with D uncertain. CDR1 is MNHEY, CDR2 SMNVEV, per germline (reference sequence). Trimming left V 7 bases short and J 0 bases short, with 11 bases between. The CDR3 has 14 residues. The CDR3 sequence: CASIGYSSTDTQYF. The CDR3 DNA follows: TGTGCCAGCATCGGGTACTCTAGCACAGATACGCAGTATTTT.

The rearrangement links TRBV5-1 to TRBJ1-4; 8 nucleotides agree with TRBD1. This CDR3 is built from 14 residues. The ends lost 5 bases at V and 5 bases at J; junction bases unmatched: 5. The germline CDR1 and CDR2 sequences are SGHRS and YFSETQ. The CDR3, as DNA: TGCGCCAGCAGAACCGGGACAGGCAATGAAAAACTGTTTTTT. It translates to CASRTGTGNEKLFF.

The rearrangement joins TRBV20-1 to TRBJ2-7; D may be TRBD2 (6 bases). The germline CDR1 and CDR2 sequences are DFQATT and SNEGSKA (reference sequence). The length of the CDR3 is 11 residues. V lost 5 bases, J lost 4 bases, and 9 bases lay in between. The CDR3 sequence is CSAARGYEQYF. CDR3 nucleotides: TGCAGTGCTGCCCGGGGGTACGAGCAGTACTTC.

Comment on this clone: The same CDR3 is also encoded by other DNA sequences in this sample. This rearrangement joins TRBV28 to TRBJ1-2; possibly TRBD1 for D (5 bases). The V end was cut by 3 bases, the J end by 4 bases, with 9 bases between. The CDR3 covers 13 residues. Per the germline V gene, CDR1 is MDHEN and CDR2 is SYDVKM. The CDR3, as DNA: TGTGCCAGCAGTTTTGGCCAGGGCTATGGCTACACCTTC. Translating gives CASSFGQGYGYTF.

The J gene is TRBJ1-2, the V gene TRBV15; D may be TRBD1 (6 bases). V was trimmed by 0 bases and J by 3 bases, leaving 14 bases between them. This CDR3 is 16 amino acids long. Germline values: CDR1 LNHNV, CDR2 YYDKDF (reference sequence). The CDR3 DNA sequence: TGTGCCACCAGCAGAGATCGGAAGACAGGCGACTATGGCTACACCTTC. Amino acid sequence: CATSRDRKTGDYGYTF.

The chain carries TRBV4-3 and TRBJ1-2; perhaps TRBD1 as D (5 bases). The CDR3 loop spans 17 amino acids. V lost 0 bases and J lost 4, with 18 bases in between. CDR1 and CDR2 from the germline V gene are LGHNA and YSLEER. CDR3 DNA sequence: TGCGCCAGCAGCCAAGACTGGGGGGAAGGGGCTATCTATGGCTACACCTTC. Its translation: CASSQDWGEGAIYGYTF.

The CDR3 loop reads CASTPPGIGQETQYF. The CDR3 DNA reads as TGTGCCAGCACTCCCCCGGGGATAGGACAAGAGACCCAGTACTTC. This chain links TRBV2 with TRBJ2-5; a possible D gene is TRBD2 (5 bases). This CDR3 contains 15 residues. CDR1 and CDR2 (germline): SNHLY, FYNNEI. V dropped 7 bases and J dropped 2 bases, with 17 bases sitting between them.

The chain employs TRBV10-1 and TRBJ1-5; D is possibly TRBD1 (5 bases). This CDR3 has 14 residues. The germline V gene has CDR1 WNHNN and CDR2 SYGVQD (reference sequence). The V and J ends lost 5 bases and 0 bases respectively, with 8 bases between them. The CDR3 nucleotides read TGCGCCAGCAGTCCAGGGTATAGCAATCAGCCCCAGCATTTT. Residues: CASSPGYSNQPQHF.

The chain couples TRBV11-2 to TRBJ2-1, with 11 bases lining up with TRBD2. CDR1 and CDR2 (germline): SGHAT, FQNNGV. The CDR3 has 15 residues. Germline trimming cut 3 bases from V and 4 bases from J; bases unmatched to any gene: 2. This chain's CDR3 is CASSLTSGAYNEQFF. The CDR3 DNA is TGTGCCAGCAGCTTGACTAGCGGGGCGTACAATGAGCAGTTCTTC.